The 5 T cell receptor beta chains below were found in one sample sequenced in a study of blood T cell repertoires in COVID-19. Libraries were prepared by immunoSEQ multiplex PCR; TCRdb keeps only in-frame clonotypes and omits some of them. Found here are approximately 310,000 clones, 87% of them singletons; the top ten hold around 8%. The sample taken for sequencing was peripheral blood. These receptors were obtained from a woman between 45 and 65 years old who had recovered from COVID-19.

The rearrangement joins TRBV3-1 (or the pseudogene TRBV3-2) to TRBJ1-2; D is ambiguous. Per germline, CDR1 LGHDT and CDR2 YNNKEL (reference sequence). V was cut by 0 bases and J by 6 bases, with 11 bases left in between. This CDR3 has 14 amino acids. CDR3 amino acids: CASSQDPGLHGYTF. CDR3 coding DNA: TGTGCCAGCAGCCAAGATCCGGGATTACATGGCTACACCTTC.

This clone occurred once. The gene calls are TRBV18 and TRBJ2-7, with D maybe TRBD1 (6 bases). Trimming removed 10 bases at V and 0 bases at J, with 13 bases between. Germline CDR1 and CDR2: KGHSH and LQKENI. The CDR3 extends over 13 amino acids. The CDR3 protein is CATKGTSSYEQYF. CDR3 DNA sequence: TGTGCCACCAAGGGGACATCCTCCTACGAGCAGTACTTC.

The gene calls are TRBV18 and TRBJ1-4; the D gene is possibly TRBD1 (6 bases). The germline V gene encodes CDR1 KGHSH and CDR2 LQKENI. The CDR3 contains 16 residues. V lost 4 bases, J lost 3 bases, and 15 bases lay in between. The CDR3 spells CASSLGQPFANEKLFF. In DNA form, the CDR3 reads TGTGCCAGCTCACTCGGACAGCCTTTCGCTAATGAAAAACTGTTTTTT.

Turning to this clone: An end of the junction differs from the germline gene, which may be a read error. This chain links TRBV6-2 or TRBV6-3 with TRBJ1-5; D uncertain. The CDR3 contains 12 residues. Germline V gives CDR1 MNHEY, CDR2 SVGEGT. Here the CDR3 DNA reads TGTGCGAGCAGTTACTTCGGTCAGCCCCAGCATTTT. Translating it yields CASSYFGQPQHF.

V and J are TRBV15 and TRBJ2-1, with 7 nucleotides matching TRBD2. The CDR3 contains 15 residues. CDR1 is LNHNV and CDR2 is YYDKDF in the germline V gene (reference sequence). Trimming cost V 0 bases and J 6 bases; bases outside gene matches: 5. CDR3 loop: CATSREREIGNEQFF. The CDR3 region has the DNA TGTGCCACCAGCAGAGAGCGGGAGATAGGCAATGAGCAGTTCTTC.